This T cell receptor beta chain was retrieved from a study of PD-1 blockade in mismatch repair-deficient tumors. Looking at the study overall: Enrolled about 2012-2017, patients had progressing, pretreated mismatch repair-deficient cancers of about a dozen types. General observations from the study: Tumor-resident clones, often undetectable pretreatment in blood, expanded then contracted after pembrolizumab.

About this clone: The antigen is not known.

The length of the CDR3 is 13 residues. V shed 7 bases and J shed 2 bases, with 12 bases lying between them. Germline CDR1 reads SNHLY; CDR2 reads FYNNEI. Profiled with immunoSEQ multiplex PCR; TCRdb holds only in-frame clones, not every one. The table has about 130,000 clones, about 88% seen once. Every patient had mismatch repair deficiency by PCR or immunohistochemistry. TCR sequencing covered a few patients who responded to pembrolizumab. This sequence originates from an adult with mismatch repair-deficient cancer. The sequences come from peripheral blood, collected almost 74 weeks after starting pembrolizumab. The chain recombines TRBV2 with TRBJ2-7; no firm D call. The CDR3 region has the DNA TGTGCCAGCACCGACTCGACGGCCTACGAGCAGTACTTC. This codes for CASTDSTAYEQYF.